This T cell receptor beta chain was sequenced during a study of cytomegalovirus exposure and HLA in healthy donors. Use of 60 Vbeta and 13 Jbeta primers characterized the PCR. Produced via immunoSEQ multiplex PCR; TCRdb's table is partial and in-frame only. This sample has around 130,000 clones, with roughly 79% found just once. The V gene end was trimmed by 6 bases and the J gene end by 7 bases; junction bases not matched to a gene: 11. This CDR3 contains 14 residues. Germline V gives CDR1 MGHDK, CDR2 SYGVNS. The table lists this clone with a few counts. This receptor was taken from a man aged 25 to 40 in good health and CMV-seronegative. The sample was PBMCs. J is TRBJ1-2 and V is TRBV25-1; 7 bases align to TRBD1. CDR3 nucleotides: TGTGCCAGCAGGATGACAGGGCTGGATGGTGGCTACACCTTC. It codes for CASRMTGLDGGYTF.